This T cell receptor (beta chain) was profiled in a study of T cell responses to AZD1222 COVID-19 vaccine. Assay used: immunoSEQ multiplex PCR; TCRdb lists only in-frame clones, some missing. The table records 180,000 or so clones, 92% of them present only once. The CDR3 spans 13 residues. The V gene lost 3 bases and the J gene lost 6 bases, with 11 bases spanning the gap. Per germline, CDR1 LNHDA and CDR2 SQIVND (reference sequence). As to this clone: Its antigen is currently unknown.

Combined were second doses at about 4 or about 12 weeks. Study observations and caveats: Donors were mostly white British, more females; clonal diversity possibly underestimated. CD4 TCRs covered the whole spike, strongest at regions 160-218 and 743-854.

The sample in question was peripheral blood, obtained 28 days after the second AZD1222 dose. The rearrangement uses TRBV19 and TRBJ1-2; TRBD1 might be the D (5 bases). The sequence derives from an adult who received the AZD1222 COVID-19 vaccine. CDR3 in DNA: TGTGCCAGTAGTATCGGGGGAGGGGATGGCTACACCTTC. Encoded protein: CASSIGGGDGYTF.